The source of this TCR beta chain is a study of regulatory T cells in long-lasting Graves disease. At the level of the study: Those Graves' patients who were newly diagnosed had been on antithyroid drugs under 3 months.

Assembly of TCR beta libraries relied on iRepertoire HTBI primers together with Arm-PCR of CDR3 regions. TCRdb ran MiXCR on the multiplex PCR reads and lists one entry per CDR3 protein. The data hold about 440,000 distinct CDR3 sequences, with just under 15% observed a single time. This clonotype has at least ten counts. Its antigen is undetermined. Documented time point: newly diagnosed GD, antithyroid drugs for less than 3 months. Making the TCR library involved RNA that had been extracted from PBMCs. General study results and limits: Between persistent patients, 2,500 to 3,500 public clonotypes were shared, exceeding the roughly 1,000 shared between new patients. Not thyroid tissue but only peripheral blood was studied.

Germline values: CDR1 SGHTA, CDR2 FQGTGA. V was trimmed by 5 bases and J by 1 base, leaving 15 bases between them. The CDR3 spans 16 residues. These same data were also listed under a study on T cells in Graves' hyperthyroidism and ophthalmopathy. That source adds: The patients, who ranged from 18 to 65 in age, presented with newly diagnosed hyperthyroidism lasting under 2 months.

This clonotype was sampled from a woman aged 25 to 39 with Graves disease. The sequences come from peripheral blood mononuclear cells (PBMCs), collected at new diagnosis, from a patient treated with antithyroid drugs. This sequence joins TRBV7-3 and TRBJ2-1; D not certain. CDR3 DNA sequence: TGTGCCAGCAGCCCCTCGGCCCTCGGATCCTACAATGAGCAGTTCTTC. It is translated as CASSPSALGSYNEQFF.